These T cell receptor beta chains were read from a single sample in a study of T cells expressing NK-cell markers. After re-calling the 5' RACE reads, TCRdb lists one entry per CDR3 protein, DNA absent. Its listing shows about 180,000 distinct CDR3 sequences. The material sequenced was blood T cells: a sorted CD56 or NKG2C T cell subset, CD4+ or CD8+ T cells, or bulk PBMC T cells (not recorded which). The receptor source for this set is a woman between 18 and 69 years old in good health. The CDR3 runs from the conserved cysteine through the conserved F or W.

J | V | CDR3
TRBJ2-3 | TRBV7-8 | CASSLELAGRTDTQYF
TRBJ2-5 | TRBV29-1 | CSSTDTGGGQTQYF
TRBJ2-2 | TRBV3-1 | CASSRGGGSTGELFF
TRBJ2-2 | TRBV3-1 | CASTQYLAGGTGELFF
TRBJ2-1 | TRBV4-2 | CASSQGADNEQFF
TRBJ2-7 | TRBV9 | CASSVGDRGRTYEQYF
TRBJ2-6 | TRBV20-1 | CSASHLGGPTGANVLTF
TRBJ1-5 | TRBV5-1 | CASSLEGRDRGNQPQHF
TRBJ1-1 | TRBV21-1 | CASSHRVEAFF
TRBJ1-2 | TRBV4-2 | CASSQGLGAGGYTF
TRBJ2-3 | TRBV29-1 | CSVEVTADTQYF
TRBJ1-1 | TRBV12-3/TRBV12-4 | CASSKSTGNTEAFF
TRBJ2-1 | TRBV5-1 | CASSLEGPAYNEQFF
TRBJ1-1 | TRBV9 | CASSQRGNTEAFF
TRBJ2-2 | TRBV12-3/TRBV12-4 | CASSQFRAGELFF
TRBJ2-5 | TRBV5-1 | CASSSDRVGMETQYF
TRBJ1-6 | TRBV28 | CASSLGRAGGSPLHF
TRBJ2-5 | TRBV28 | CASSKGGHQETQYF
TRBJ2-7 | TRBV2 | CASSVERHHEQYF
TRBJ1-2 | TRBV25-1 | CASRPEGGQGAYGYTF
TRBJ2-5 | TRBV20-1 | CSARPGTVSLQETQYF
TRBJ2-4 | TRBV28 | CATYAGARDIQYF
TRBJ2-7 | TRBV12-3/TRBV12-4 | CASSFQEDHEQYF
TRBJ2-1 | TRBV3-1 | CASSQEVFAYNEQFF
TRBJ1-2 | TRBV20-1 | CSARGVGAGLNYGYTF
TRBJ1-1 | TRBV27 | CASTLTGARGAVTEAFF
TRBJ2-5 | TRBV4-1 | CASSQAERETQYF
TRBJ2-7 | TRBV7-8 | CASSFPQVPRPYF
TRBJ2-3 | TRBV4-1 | CASSRLPGRGGTDTQYF
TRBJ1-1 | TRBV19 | CASSRDRGADTEAFF
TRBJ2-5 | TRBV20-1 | CSAGDRENSQETQYF
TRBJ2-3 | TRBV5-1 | CASSLDSGSAYPTQYF
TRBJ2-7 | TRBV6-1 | CASSSDGGRGHYEQYF
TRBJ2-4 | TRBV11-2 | CASSLDDTSGTKNIQYF
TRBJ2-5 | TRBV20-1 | CSARAFLKGPYEQTQYF
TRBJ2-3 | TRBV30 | CAWSASTDTQYF
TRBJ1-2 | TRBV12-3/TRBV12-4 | CASSRPPNYGYTF
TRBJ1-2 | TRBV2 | CASRKDRGNNYGYTF
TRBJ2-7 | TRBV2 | CASSITSGTEQYF
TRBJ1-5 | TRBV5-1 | CASSPGTANQPQHF
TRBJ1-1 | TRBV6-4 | CASSKQEDTEAFF
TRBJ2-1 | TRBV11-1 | CASSLSLRAGGPYNEQFF
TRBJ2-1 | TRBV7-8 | CASSLLEGRYEQFF
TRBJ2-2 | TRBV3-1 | CASSRVAGGTGELFF
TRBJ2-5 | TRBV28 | CASSPWGQGAETQYF
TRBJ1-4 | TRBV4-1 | CASSQGRSEKLFF
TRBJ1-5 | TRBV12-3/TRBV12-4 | CASRNRDHQPQHF
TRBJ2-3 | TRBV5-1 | CASSPLAGGPPNTDTQYF
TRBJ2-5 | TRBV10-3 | CAISEASGRGDQETQYF
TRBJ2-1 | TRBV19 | CASSITGYTSGSNEQFF
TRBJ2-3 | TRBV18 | CASSPFKVVAADTQYF